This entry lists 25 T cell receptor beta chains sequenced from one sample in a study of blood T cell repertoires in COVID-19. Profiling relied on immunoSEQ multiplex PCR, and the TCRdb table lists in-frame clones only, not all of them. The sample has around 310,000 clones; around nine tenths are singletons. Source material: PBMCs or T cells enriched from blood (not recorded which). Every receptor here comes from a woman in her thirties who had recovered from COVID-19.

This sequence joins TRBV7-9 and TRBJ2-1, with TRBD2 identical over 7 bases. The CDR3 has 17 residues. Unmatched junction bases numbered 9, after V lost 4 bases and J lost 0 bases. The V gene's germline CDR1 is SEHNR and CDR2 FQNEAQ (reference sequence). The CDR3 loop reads CASSSRASGVSYNEQFF. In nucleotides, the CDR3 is TGTGCCAGCAGCTCAAGGGCGAGCGGGGTCTCCTACAATGAGCAGTTCTTC.

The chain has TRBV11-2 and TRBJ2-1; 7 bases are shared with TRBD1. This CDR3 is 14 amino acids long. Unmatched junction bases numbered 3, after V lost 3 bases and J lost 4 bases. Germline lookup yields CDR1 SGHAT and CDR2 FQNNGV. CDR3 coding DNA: TGTGCCAGCAGCTTCGCAGGGGGTTACAATGAGCAGTTCTTC. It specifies CASSFAGGYNEQFF.

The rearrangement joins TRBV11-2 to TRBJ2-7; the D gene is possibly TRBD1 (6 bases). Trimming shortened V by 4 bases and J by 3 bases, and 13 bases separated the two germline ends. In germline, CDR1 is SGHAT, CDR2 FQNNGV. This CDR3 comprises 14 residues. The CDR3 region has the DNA TGTGCCAGCAGCTCCCAAGGGGGTTTCTACGAGCAGTACTTC. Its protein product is CASSSQGGFYEQYF.

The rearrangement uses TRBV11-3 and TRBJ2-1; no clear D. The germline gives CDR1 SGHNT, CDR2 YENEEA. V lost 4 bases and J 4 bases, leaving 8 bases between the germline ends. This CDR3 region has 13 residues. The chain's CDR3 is CASSSSVYNEQFF. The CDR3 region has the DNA TGTGCCAGCAGCTCGTCGGTTTACAATGAGCAGTTCTTC.

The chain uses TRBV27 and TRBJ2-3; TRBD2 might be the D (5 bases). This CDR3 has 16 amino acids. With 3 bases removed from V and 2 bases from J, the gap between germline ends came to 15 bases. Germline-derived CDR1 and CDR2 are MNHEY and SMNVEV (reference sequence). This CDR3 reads CASSFRTLTTTDTQYF. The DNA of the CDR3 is TGTGCCAGCAGTTTCAGAACTTTGACTACCACAGATACGCAGTATTTT.

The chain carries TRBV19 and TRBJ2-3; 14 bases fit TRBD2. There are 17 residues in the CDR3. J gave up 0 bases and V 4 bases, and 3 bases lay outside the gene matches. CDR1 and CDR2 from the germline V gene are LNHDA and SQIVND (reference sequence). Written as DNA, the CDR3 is TGTGCCAGTAGTAGAGGACTAGCGGGAGGAAGCACAGATACGCAGTATTTT. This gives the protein CASSRGLAGGSTDTQYF.

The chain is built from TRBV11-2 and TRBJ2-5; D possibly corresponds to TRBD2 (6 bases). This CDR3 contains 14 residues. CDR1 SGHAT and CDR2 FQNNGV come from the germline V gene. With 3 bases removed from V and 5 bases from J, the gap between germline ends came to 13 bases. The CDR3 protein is CASSLGGEGETQYF. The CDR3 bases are TGTGCCAGCAGCTTGGGGGGAGAGGGCGAGACCCAGTACTTC.

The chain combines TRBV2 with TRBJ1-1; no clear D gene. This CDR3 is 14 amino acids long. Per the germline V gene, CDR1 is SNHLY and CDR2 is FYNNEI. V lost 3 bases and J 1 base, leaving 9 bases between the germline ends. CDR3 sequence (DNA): TGTGCCAGCAGTGATATTTATAGGAACACTGAAGCTTTCTTT. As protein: CASSDIYRNTEAFF. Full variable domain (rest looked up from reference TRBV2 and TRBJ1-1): EPEVTQTPSHQVTQMGQEVILRCVPISNHLYFYWYRQILGQKVEFLVSFYNNEISEKSEIFDDQFSVERPDGSNFTLKIRSTKLEDSAMYFCASSDIYRNTEAFFGQGTRLTVV.

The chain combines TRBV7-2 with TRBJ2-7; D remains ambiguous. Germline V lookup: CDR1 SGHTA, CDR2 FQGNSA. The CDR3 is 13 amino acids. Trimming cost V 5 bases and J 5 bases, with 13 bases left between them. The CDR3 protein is CASSPLLSDEQYF. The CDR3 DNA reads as TGTGCCAGCAGCCCCTTGCTGAGCGACGAGCAGTACTTC.

CDR3 bases: TGCGCCAGCAGCTTGGAGAGCGGAAGCTCCTACGAGCAGTACTTC. It yields the protein CASSLESGSSYEQYF. The gene calls are TRBV5-1 and TRBJ2-7, with D maybe TRBD2 (5 bases). CDR3 length: 15 residues. Germline CDR1 and CDR2: SGHRS and YFSETQ. Trimming removed 0 bases at V and 0 bases at J, with 10 bases between.

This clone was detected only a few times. CDR3: CSVDHDKPGYTF. CDR3 coding DNA: TGCAGCGTTGACCACGACAAACCTGGCTACACCTTC. The chain links TRBV29-1 to TRBJ1-2; D is unresolved. The CDR3 totals 12 residues. The V and J ends lost 3 bases and 7 bases respectively, with 12 bases between them. The germline gives CDR1 SQVTM, CDR2 ANQGSEA.

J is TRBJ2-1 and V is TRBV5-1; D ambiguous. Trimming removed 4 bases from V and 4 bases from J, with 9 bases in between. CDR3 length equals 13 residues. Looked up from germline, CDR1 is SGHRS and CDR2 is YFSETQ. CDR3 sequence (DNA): TGCGCCAGCAGCGGGCAGCTGTACAATGAGCAGTTCTTC. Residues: CASSGQLYNEQFF.

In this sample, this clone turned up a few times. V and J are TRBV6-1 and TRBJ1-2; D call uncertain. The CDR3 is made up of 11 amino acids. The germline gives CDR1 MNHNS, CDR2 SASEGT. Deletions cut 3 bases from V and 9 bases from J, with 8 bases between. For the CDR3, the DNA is TGTGCCAGCAGTGATTCGCTACGCTACACCTTC. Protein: CASSDSLRYTF.

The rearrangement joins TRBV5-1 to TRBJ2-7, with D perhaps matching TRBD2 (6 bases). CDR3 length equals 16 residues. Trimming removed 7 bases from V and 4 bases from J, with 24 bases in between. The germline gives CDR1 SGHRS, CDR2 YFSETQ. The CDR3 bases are TGCGCCAGCGGGAGAATGGAGGGCAGGTGGATGTACGAGCAGTACTTC. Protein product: CASGRMEGRWMYEQYF.

The CDR3 DNA follows: TGTGCCAGCTCACGGGGACAGGGTGCCTATCAGCCCCAGCATTTT. Amino acid sequence: CASSRGQGAYQPQHF. The genes are TRBV18 and TRBJ1-5; 9 positions match TRBD1. The CDR3 consists of 15 residues. Germline CDR1 is KGHSH and CDR2 is LQKENI. The ends lost 4 bases at V and 5 bases at J; junction bases unmatched: 6.

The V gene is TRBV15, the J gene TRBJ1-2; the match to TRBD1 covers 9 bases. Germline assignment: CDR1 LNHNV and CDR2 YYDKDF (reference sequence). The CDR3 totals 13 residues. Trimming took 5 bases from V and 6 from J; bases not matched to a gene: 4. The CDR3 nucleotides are TGTGCCACCAGCGGTCGGACAGGGGATGGCTACACCTTC. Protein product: CATSGRTGDGYTF.

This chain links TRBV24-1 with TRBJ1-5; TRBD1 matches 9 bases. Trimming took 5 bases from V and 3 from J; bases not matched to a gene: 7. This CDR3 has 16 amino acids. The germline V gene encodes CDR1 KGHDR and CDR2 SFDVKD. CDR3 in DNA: TGTGCCACCAGTGGGAGGGACAGGGTATCCAATCAGCCCCAGCATTTT. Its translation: CATSGRDRVSNQPQHF.

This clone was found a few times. The CDR3 is CSVEGHLVGEQYF. In nucleotides, the CDR3 is TGCAGCGTCGAGGGACACCTGGTAGGCGAGCAGTACTTC. This rearrangement joins TRBV29-1 to TRBJ2-7; perhaps TRBD1 as D (6 bases). V lost 6 bases and J lost 6, with 18 bases in between. The CDR3 totals 13 residues. Germline CDR1 SQVTM, CDR2 ANQGSEA.

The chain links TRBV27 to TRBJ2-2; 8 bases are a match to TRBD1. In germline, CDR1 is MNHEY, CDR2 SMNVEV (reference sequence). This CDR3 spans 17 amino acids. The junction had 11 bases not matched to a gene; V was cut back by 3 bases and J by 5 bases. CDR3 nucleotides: TGTGCCAGCAGTTTCTTCCCTTGGACAGGGAGGACCGGGGAGCTGTTTTTT. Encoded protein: CASSFFPWTGRTGELFF.

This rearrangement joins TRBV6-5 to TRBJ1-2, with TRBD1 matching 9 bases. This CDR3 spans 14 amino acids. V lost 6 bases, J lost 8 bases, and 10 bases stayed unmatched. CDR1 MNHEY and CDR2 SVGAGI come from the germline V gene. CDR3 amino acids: CASRLLQGAGGYTF. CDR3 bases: TGTGCCAGCAGATTATTACAGGGGGCGGGAGGCTACACCTTC.

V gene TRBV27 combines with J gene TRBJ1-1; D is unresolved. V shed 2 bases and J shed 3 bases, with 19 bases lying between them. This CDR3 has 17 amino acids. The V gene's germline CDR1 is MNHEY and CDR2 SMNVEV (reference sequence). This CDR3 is CASSLERAPTSDTEAFF. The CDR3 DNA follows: TGTGCCAGCAGTTTAGAGAGGGCCCCGACTTCGGACACTGAAGCTTTCTTT.

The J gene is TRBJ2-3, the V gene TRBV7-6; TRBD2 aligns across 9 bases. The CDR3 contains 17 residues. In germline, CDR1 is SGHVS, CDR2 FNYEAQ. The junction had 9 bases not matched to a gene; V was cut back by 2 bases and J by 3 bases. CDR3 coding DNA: TGTGCCAGCAGCTTATTTGGTAGCGGGAGAGGTACAGATACGCAGTATTTT. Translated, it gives CASSLFGSGRGTDTQYF.

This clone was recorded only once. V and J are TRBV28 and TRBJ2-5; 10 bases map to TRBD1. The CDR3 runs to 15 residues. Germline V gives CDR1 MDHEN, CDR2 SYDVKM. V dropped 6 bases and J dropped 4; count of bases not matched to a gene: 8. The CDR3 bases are TGTGCCAGCAGAGGTCCCGGGACAGGGGTAGAGACCCAGTACTTC. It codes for CASRGPGTGVETQYF.

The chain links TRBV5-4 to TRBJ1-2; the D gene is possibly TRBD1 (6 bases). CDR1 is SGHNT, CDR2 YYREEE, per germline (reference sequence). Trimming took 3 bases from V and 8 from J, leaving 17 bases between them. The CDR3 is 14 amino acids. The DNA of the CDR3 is TGTGCCAGCAGCTCTCCAGGGGTAATCGGGGGCTACACCTTC. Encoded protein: CASSSPGVIGGYTF.

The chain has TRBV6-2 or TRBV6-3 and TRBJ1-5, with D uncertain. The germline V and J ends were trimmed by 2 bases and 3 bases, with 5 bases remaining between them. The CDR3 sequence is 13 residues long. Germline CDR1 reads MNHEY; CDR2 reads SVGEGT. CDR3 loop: CASSYPVNQPQHF. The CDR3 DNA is TGTGCCAGCAGTTACCCCGTCAATCAGCCCCAGCATTTT.